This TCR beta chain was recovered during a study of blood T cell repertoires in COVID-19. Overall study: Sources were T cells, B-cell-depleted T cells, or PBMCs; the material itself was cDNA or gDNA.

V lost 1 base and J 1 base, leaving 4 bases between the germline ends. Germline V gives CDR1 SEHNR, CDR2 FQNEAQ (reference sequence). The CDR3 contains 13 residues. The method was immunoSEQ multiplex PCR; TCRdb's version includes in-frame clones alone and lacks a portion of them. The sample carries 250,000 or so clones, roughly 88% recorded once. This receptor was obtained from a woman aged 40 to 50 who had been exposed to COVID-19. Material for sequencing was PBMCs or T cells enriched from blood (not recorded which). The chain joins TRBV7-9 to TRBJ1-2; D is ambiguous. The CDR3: CASSLVVNYGYTF. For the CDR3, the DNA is TGTGCCAGCAGCTTAGTAGTTAACTATGGCTACACCTTC.